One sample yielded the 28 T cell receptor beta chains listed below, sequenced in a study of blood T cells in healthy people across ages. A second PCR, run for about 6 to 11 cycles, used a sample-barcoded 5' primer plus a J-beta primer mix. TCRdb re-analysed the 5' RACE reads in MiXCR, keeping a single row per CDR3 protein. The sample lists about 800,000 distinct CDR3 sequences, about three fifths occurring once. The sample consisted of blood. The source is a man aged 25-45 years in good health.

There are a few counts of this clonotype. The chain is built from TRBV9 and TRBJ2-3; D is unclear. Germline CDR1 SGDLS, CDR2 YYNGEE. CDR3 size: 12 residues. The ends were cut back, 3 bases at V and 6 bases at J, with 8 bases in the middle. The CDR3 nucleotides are TGTGCCAGCAGCGGTACTTGGGATACGCAGTATTTT. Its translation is CASSGTWDTQYF.

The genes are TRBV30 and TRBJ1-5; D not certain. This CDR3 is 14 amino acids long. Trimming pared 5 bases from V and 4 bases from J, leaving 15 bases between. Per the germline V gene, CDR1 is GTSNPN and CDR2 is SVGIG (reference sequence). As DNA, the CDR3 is TGTGCCTGGGGCCGCACACCCTCAAATCAGCCCCAGCATTTT. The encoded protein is CAWGRTPSNQPQHF.

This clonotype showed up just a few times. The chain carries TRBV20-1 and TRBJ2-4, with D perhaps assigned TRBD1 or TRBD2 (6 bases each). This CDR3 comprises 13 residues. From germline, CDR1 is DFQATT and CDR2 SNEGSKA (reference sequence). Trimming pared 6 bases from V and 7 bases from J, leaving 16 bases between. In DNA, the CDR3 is TGCAGTGCGCGCCGGGGGCCCCAGAACATTCAGTACTTC. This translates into CSARRGPQNIQYF.

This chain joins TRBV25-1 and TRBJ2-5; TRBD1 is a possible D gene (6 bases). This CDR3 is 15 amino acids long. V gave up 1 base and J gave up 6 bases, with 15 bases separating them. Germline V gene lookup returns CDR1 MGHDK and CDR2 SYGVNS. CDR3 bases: TGTGCCAGCAGTGAATTGGGGACATCGATACAGACCCAGTACTTC. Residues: CASSELGTSIQTQYF.

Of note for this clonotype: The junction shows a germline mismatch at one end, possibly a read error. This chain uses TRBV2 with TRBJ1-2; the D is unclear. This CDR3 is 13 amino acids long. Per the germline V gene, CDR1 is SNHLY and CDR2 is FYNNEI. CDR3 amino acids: CASREDGTYGYTF. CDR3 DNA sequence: TGTGCCAGCAGGGAAGACGGAACCTATGGCTACACCTTC. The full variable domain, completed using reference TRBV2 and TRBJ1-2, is EPEVTQTPSHQVTQMGQEVILRCVPISNHLYFYWYRQILGQKVEFLVSFYNNEISEKSEIFDDQFSVERPDGSNFTLKIRSTKLEDSAMYFCASREDGTYGYTFGSGTRLTVV.

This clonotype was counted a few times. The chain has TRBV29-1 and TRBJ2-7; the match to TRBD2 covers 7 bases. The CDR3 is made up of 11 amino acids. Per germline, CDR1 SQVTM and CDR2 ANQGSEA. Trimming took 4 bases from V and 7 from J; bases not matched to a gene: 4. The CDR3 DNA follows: TGCAGCGTTGTTTGGGGAGGGGAGCAGTACTTC. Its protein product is CSVVWGGEQYF.

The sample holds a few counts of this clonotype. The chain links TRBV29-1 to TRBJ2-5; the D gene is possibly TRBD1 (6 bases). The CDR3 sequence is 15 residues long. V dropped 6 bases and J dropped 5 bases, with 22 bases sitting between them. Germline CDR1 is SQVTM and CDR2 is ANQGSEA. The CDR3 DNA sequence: TGCAGCGTCTACGGACAGTTGGAGGTTGGGGAGACCCAGTACTTC. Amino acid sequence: CSVYGQLEVGETQYF.

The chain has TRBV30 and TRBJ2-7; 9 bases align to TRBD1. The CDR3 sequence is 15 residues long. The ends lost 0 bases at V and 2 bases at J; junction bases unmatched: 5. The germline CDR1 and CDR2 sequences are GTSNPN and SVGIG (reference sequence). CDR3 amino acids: CAWSVPGQGPYEQYF. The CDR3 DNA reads TGTGCCTGGAGTGTCCCGGGACAGGGCCCCTACGAGCAGTACTTC.

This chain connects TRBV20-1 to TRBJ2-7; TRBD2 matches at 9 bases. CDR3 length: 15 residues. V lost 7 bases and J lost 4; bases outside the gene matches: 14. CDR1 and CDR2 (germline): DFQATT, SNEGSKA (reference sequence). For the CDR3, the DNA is TGCAGTGTACCGGGTAGCGGGAGAGTATGGTACGAGCAGTACTTC. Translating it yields CSVPGSGRVWYEQYF.

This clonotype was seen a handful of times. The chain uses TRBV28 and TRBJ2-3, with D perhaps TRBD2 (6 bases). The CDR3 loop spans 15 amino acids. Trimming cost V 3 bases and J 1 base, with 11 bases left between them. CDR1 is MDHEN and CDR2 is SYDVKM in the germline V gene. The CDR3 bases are TGTGCCAGCAGTTTCACCGGGGAGGGCACAGATACGCAGTATTTT. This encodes CASSFTGEGTDTQYF. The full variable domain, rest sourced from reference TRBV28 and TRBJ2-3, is DVKVTQSSRYLVKRTGEKVFLECVQDMDHENMFWYRQDPGLGLRLIYFSYDVKMKEKGDIPEGYSVSREKKERFSLILESASTNQTSMYLCASSFTGEGTDTQYFGPGTRLTVL.

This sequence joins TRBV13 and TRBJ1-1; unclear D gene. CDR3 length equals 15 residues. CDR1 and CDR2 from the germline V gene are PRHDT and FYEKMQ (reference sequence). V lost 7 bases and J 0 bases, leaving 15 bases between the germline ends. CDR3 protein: CASIEASGMNTEAFF. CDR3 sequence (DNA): TGTGCCAGCATAGAGGCATCGGGTATGAACACTGAAGCTTTCTTT.

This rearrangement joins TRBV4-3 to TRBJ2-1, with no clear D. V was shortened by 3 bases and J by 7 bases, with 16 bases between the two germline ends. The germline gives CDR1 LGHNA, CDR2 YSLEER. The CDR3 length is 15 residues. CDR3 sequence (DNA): TGCGCCAGCAGCCACCTGGTGGAGACCCCAAATGAGCAGTTCTTC. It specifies CASSHLVETPNEQFF.

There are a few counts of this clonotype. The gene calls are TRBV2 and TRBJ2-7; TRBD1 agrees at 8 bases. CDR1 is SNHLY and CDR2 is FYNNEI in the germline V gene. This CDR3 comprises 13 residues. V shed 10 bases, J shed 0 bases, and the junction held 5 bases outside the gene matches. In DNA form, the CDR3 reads TGTGCCAAAAGACAGGGGAGCTCCTACGAGCAGTACTTC. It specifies CAKRQGSSYEQYF.

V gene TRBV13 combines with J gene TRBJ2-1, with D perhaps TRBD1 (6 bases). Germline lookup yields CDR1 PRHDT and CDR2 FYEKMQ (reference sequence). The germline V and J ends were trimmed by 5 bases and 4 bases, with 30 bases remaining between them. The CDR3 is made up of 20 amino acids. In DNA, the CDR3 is TGTGCCAGCAGCCCAAGTGTCACCACAGGGCTACAGATGTATTACAATGAGCAGTTCTTC. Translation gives CASSPSVTTGLQMYYNEQFF.

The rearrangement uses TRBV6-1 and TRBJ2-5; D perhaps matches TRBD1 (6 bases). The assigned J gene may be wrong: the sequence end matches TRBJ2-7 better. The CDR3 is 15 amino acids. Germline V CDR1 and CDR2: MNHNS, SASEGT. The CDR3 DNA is TGTGCCAGCAGTCAACAGGGACCATGGACCTACGAGCAGTACTTC. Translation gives CASSQQGPWTYEQYF.

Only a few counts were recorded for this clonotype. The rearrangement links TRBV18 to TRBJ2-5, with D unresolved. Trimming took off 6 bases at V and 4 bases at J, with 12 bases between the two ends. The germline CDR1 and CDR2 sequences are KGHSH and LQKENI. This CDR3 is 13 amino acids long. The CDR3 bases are TGTGCCAGCTCGCAAAACAAGGGAGAGACCCAGTACTTC. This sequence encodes CASSQNKGETQYF.

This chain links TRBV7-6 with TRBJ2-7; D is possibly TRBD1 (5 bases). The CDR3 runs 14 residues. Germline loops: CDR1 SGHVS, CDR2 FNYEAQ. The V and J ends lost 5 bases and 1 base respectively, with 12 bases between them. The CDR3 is CASSPRQLSYEQYF. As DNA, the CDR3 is TGTGCCAGCAGCCCCAGACAGCTATCCTACGAGCAGTACTTC.

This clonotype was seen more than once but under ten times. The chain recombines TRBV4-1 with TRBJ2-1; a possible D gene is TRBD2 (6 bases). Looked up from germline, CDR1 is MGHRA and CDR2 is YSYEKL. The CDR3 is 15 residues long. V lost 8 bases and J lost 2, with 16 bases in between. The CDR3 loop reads CASGTGTYPYNEQFF. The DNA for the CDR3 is TGCGCCAGCGGAACCGGGACTTACCCCTACAATGAGCAGTTCTTC.

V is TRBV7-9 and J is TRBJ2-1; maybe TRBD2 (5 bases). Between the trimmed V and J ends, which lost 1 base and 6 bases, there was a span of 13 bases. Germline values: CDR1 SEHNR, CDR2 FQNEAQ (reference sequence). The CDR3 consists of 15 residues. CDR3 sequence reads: CASSLVLSGGNEQFF. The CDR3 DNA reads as TGTGCCAGCAGCTTAGTCCTAAGCGGAGGCAATGAGCAGTTCTTC.

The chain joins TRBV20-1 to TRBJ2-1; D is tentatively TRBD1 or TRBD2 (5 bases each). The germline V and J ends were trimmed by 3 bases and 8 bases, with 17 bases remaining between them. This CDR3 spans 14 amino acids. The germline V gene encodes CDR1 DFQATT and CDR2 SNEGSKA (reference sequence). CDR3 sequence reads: CSASRDPGSDEQFF. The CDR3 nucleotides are TGCAGTGCTAGCAGGGACCCGGGGTCCGATGAGCAGTTCTTC.

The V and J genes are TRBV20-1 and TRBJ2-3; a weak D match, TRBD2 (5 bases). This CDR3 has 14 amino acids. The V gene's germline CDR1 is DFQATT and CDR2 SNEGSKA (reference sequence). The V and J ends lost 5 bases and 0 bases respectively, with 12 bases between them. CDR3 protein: CSAPPGVSTDTQYF. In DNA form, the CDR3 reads TGCAGTGCTCCCCCCGGGGTGAGCACAGATACGCAGTATTTT.

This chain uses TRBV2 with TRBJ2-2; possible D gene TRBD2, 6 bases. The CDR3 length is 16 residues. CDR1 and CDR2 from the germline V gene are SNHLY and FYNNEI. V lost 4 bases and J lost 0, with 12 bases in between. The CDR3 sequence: CASSGGAASNTGELFF. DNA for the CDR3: TGTGCCAGCAGTGGCGGGGCGGCCTCGAACACCGGGGAGCTGTTTTTT.

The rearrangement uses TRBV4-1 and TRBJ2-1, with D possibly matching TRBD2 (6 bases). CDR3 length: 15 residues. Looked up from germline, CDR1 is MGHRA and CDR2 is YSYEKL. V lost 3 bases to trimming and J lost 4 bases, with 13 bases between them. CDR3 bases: TGCGCCAGCAGCCACGCGGCTAGCGAGTACAATGAGCAGTTCTTC. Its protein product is CASSHAASEYNEQFF.

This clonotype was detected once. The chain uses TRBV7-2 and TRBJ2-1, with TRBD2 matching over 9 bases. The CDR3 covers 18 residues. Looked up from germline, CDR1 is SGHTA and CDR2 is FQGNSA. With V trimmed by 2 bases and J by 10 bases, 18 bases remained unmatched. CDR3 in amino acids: CASSLPPLLAGGPYEQFF. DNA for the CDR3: TGTGCCAGCAGCTTACCGCCCCTACTAGCGGGCGGTCCCTACGAGCAGTTCTTC.

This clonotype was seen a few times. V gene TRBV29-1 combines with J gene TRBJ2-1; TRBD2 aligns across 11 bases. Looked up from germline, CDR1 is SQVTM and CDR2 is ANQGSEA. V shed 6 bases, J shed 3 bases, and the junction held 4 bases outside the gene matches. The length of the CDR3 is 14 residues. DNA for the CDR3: TGCAGCGTCATGGGACTAGCGGACTACAATGAGCAGTTCTTC. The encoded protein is CSVMGLADYNEQFF.

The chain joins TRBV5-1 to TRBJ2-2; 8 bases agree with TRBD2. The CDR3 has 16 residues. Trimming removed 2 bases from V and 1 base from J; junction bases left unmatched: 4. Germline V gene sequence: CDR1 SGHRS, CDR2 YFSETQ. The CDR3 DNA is TGCGCCAGCAGCTTCCAAAGCGGGGGGAACACCGGGGAGCTGTTTTTT. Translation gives CASSFQSGGNTGELFF.

CDR3 residues: CASSYSRGEETQYF. The CDR3 nucleotides are TGTGCCAGCAGTTATTCGCGGGGAGAAGAGACCCAGTACTTC. The rearrangement links TRBV6-6 to TRBJ2-5, with D tentatively TRBD2 (6 bases). Trimming took off 3 bases at V and 3 bases at J, with 11 bases between the two ends. Germline V gene data show CDR1 as MNHNY and CDR2 as SVGAGI (reference sequence). This CDR3 comprises 14 residues.

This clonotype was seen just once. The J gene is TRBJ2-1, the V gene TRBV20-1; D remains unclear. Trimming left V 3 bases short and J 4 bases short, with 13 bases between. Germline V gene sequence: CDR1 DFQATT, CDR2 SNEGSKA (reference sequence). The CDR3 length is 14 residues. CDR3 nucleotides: TGCAGTGCTAGTGTGTCGCAAAGTTACAATGAGCAGTTCTTC. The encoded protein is CSASVSQSYNEQFF.